The 5 T cell receptor beta chains below were found in one sample sequenced in a study of response to subunit inactivated influenza vaccine. One entry per CDR3 protein results from TCRdb running MiXCR on the RT-PCR reads. Here the sample spans 590,000 or so distinct CDR3 sequences, approximately 15% being singletons. Material: PBMCs from blood, obtained 14 days before vaccination. All receptors come from a man in his forties or fifties who received an inactivated influenza vaccine.

The V gene is TRBV7-8, the J gene TRBJ2-5; 8 nucleotides line up with TRBD2. Germline CDR1 SGHVS, CDR2 FQNEAQ. This CDR3 is 17 amino acids long. J was trimmed by 2 bases and V by 3 bases; bases with no gene match: 11. The CDR3, as DNA: TGTGCCAGCAGCTTCCCCAGATGGGCTAGCGGGCAAGAGACCCAGTACTTC. This sequence encodes CASSFPRWASGQETQYF.

The rearrangement links TRBV7-3 to TRBJ2-2; 7 bases are shared with TRBD2. V dropped 9 bases and J dropped 5; count of bases not matched to a gene: 6. Germline CDR1 and CDR2: SGHTA and FQGTGA. The CDR3 loop spans 13 amino acids. CDR3 DNA: TGTGCCAGTGCCCGCGGGGGAACCGGGGAGCTGTTTTTT. Translation gives CASARGGTGELFF.

This clonotype has just one count. This rearrangement joins TRBV20-1 to TRBJ2-7; the D gene could be TRBD1 or TRBD2 (5 bases each). V gave up 3 bases and J gave up 6 bases, with 21 bases separating them. The germline V gene encodes CDR1 DFQATT and CDR2 SNEGSKA (reference sequence). The CDR3 sequence is 15 residues long. This CDR3 is CSASEGGGAWGEQYF. CDR3 in DNA: TGCAGTGCTAGTGAAGGTGGGGGTGCGTGGGGCGAGCAGTACTTC.

The table lists this clonotype with a few counts. The gene calls are TRBV20-1 and TRBJ2-3; possible D gene TRBD2, 6 bases. This CDR3 comprises 17 residues. Germline assignment: CDR1 DFQATT and CDR2 SNEGSKA (reference sequence). Trimming removed 0 bases at V and 3 bases at J, with 19 bases between. CDR3 sequence (DNA): TGCAGTGCTAGAGATGTGGTTGGTAGCGCGGGGACAGATACGCAGTATTTT. Protein sequence: CSARDVVGSAGTDTQYF.

The chain recombines TRBV6-2 or TRBV6-3 with TRBJ2-1; D is possibly TRBD2 (5 bases). CDR1 and CDR2 from the germline V gene are MNHEY and SVGEGT. V was shortened by 5 bases and J by 1 base, with 12 bases between the two germline ends. This CDR3 region has 15 residues. The CDR3 sequence: CASSRSGASYNEQFF. CDR3 in DNA: TGTGCCAGCAGTCGGAGCGGCGCTTCCTACAATGAGCAGTTCTTC.